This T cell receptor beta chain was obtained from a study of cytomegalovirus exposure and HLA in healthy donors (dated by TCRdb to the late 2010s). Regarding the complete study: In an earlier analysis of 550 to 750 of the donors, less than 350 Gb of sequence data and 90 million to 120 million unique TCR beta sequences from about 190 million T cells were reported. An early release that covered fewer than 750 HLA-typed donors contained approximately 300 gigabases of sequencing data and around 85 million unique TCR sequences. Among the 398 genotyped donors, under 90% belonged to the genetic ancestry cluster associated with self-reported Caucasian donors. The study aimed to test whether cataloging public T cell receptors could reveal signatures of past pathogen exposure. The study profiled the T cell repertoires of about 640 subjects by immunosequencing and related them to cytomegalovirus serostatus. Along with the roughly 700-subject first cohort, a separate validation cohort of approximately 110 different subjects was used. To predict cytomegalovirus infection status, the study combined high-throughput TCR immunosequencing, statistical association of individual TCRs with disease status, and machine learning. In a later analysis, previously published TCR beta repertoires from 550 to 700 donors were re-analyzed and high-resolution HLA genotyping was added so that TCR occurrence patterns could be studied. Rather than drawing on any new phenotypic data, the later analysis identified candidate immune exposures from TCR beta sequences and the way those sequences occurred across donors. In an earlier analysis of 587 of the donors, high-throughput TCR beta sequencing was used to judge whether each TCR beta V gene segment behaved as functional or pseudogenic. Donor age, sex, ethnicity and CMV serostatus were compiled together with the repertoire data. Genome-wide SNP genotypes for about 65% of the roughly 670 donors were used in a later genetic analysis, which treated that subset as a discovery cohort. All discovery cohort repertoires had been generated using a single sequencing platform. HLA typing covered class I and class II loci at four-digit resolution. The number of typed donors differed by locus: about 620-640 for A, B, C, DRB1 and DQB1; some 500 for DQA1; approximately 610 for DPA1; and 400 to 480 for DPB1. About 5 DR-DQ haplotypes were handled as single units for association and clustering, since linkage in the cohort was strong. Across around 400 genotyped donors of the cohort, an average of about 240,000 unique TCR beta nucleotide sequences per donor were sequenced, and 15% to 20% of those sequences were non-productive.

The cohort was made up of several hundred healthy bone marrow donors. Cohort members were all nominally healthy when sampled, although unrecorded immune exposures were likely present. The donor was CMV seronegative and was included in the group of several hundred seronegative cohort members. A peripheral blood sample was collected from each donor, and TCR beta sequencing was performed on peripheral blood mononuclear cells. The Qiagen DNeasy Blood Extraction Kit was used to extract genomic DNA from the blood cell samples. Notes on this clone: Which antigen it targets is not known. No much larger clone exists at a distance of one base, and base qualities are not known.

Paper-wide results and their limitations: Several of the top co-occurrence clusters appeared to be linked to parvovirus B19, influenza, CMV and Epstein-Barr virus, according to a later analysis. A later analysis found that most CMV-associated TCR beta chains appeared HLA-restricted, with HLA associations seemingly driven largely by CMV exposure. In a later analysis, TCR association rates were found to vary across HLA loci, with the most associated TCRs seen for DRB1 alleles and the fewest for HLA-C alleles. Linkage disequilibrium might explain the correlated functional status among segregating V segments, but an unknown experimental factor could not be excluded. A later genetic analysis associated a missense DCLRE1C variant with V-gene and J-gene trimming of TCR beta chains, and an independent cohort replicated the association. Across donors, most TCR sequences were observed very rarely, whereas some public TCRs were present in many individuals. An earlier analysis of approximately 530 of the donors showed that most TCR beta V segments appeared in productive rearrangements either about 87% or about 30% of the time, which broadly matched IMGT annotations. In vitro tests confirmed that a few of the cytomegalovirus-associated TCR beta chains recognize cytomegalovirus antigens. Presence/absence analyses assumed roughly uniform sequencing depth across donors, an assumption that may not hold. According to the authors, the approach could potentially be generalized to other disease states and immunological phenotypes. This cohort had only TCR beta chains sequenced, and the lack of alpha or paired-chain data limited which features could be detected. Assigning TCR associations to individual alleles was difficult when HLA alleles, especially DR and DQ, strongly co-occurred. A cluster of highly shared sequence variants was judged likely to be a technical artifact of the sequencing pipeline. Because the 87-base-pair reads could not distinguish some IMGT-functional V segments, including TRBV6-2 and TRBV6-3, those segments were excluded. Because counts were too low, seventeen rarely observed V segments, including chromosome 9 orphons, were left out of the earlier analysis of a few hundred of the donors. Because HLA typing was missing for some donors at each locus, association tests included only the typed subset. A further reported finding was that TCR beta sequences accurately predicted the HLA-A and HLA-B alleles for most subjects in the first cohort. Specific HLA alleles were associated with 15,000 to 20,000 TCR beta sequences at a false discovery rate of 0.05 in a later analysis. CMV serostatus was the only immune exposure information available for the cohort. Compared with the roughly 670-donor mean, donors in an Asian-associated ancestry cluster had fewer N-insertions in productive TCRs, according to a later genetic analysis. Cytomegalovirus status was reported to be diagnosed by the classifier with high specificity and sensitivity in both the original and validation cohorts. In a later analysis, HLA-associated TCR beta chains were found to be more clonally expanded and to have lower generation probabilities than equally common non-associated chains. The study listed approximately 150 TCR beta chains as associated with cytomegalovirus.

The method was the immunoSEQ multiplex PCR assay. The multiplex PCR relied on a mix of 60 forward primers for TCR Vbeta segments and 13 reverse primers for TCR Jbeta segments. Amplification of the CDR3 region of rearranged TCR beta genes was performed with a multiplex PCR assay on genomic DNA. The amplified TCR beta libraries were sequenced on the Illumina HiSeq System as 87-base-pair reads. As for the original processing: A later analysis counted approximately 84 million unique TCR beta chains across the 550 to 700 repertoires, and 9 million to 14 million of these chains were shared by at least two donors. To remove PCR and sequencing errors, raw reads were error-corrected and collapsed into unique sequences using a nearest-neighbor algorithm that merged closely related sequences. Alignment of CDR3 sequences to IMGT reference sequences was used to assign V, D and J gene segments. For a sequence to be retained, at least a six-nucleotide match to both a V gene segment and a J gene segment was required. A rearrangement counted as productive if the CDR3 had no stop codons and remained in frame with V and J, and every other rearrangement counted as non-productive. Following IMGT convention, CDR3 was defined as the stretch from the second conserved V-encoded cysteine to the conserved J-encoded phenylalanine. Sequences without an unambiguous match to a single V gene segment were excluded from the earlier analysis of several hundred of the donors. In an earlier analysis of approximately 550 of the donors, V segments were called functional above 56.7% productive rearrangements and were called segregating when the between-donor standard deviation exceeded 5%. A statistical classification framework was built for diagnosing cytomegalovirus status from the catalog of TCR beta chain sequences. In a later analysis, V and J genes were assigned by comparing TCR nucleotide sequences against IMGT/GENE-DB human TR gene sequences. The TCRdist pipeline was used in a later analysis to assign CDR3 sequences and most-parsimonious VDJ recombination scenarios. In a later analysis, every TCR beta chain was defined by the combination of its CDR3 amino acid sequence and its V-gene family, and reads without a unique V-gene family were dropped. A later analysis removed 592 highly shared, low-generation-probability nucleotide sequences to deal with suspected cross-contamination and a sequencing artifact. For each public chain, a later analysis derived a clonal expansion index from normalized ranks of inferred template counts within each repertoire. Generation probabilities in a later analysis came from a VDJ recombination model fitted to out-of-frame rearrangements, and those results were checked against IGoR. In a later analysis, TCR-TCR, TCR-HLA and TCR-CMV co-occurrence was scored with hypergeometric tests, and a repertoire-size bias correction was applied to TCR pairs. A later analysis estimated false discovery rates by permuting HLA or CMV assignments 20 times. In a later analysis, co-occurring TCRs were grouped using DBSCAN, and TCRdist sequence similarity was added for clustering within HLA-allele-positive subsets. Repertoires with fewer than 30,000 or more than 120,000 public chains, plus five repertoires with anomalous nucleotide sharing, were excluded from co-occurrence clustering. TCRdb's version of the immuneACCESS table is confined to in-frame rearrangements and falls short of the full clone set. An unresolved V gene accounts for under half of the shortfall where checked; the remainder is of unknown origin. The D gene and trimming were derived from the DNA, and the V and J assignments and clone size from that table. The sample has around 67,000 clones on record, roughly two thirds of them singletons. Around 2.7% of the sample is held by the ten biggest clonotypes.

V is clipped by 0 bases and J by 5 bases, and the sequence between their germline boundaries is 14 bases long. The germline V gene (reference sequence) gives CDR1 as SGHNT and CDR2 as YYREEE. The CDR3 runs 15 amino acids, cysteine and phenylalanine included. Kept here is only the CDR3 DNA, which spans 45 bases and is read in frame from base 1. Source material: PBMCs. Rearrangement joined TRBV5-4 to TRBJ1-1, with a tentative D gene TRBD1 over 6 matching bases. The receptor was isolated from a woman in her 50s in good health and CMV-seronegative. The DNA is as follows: TGTGCCAGCAGCTTGGTTGCGGGGGCCGTTACTGAAGCTTTCTTT. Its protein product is CASSLVAGAVTEAFF. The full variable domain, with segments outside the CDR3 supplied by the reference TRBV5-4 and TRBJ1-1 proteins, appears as ETGVTQSPTHLIKTRGQQVTLRCSSQSGHNTVSWYQQALGQGPQFIFQYYREEENGRGNFPPRFSGLQFPNYSSELNVNALELDDSALYLCASSLVAGAVTEAFFGQGTRLTVV.